Reported below is one T cell receptor (beta chain). At one end the junction does not follow the germline gene, possibly because of a read error. These data belong to a study of blood T cells in healthy people across ages. Alongside a J-beta primer mix, a sample-barcoded 5' primer served in a second PCR lasting about 7 to 12 cycles. A template-switch adaptor that had 12 random nucleotides put a tag on each cDNA molecule. MiXCR was run by TCRdb on the 5' RACE reads, yielding one entry per CDR3 protein. The table shows 450,000 to 600,000 distinct CDR3 sequences, with around 27% occurring only once. Germline V gene sequence: CDR1 SGHAT, CDR2 FQNNGV. The CDR3 length is 14 residues. This same sample was also taken into another study, of T cells of mothers and their children. As reported in that work: There was no detection of any persistent microchimeric T cell clones.

This rearrangement joins TRBV11-2 to TRBJ1-1; unclear D gene. This TCR derives from a boy aged 2 to 10 in good health. The sequenced sample was blood. The CDR3, as DNA: TGCGCCAGCAGCTTAGTGAACGGGGTCACTGAAGCTTTCTTT. Protein: CASSLVNGVTEAFF.